A selection of T cell receptor beta chains follows, all from one sample in a study of PD-L1 blockade in urothelial cancer. The repertoire was sequenced with immunoSEQ multiplex PCR; TCRdb's copy has only in-frame clones and lacks some. The sample has over 75,000 clones, about 84% seen once; the top ten hold about an eighth. The sample here was PBMCs, taken around atezolizumab (anti-PD-L1) treatment. Source of these receptors: a man in his sixties with urothelial cancer. CDR3s include the opening cysteine and the closing phenylalanine or tryptophan. The D gene is left open where the match is weak. The size entry is marked missing in some rows and otherwise reads once, few, many or a size class.

J gene: TRBJ1-2; V gene: TRBV2; clone size: .; D gene: TRBD1; CDR3 protein: CASSWDRGLSNYGYTF; CDR3 DNA: TGTGCCAGCAGTTGGGACAGGGGGCTCTCTAACTATGGCTACACCTTC
J gene: TRBJ1-2; V gene: TRBV6-5; clone size: .; D gene: .; CDR3 protein: CASSYFGSGGSRGYTF; CDR3 DNA: .
J gene: TRBJ1-2; V gene: TRBV4-2; clone size: .; D gene: TRBD1; CDR3 protein: CASTPDGQGAYGYTF; CDR3 DNA: TGTGCCAGCACGCCAGACGGACAGGGGGCTTATGGCTACACCTTC
J gene: TRBJ2-1; V gene: TRBV4-3; clone size: .; D gene: TRBD2; CDR3 protein: CASSQEGLAYNEQFF; CDR3 DNA: TGCGCCAGCAGCCAAGAGGGACTAGCCTACAATGAGCAGTTCTTC
J gene: TRBJ2-7; V gene: TRBV30; clone size: .; D gene: .; CDR3 protein: CAWSPSVPYEQYF; CDR3 DNA: TGTGCCTGGAGTCCCAGCGTGCCCTACGAGCAGTACTTC
J gene: TRBJ1-5; V gene: TRBV14; clone size: .; D gene: .; CDR3 protein: CASSQLQGQPQHF; CDR3 DNA: TGTGCCAGCAGCCAACTACAGGGACAGCCCCAGCATTTT
J gene: TRBJ2-7; V gene: TRBV10-2; clone size: .; D gene: TRBD1; CDR3 protein: CASREGQSSSYEQYF; CDR3 DNA: TGCGCCAGCCGCGAGGGACAGTCTAGCTCCTACGAGCAGTACTTC
J gene: TRBJ2-4; V gene: TRBV10-3; clone size: .; D gene: .; CDR3 protein: CATSEAVQYF; CDR3 DNA: TGTGCCACTTCTGAGGCGGTTCAGTACTTC
J gene: TRBJ2-5; V gene: TRBV18; clone size: .; D gene: TRBD2; CDR3 protein: CASSPLLAGGQETQYF; CDR3 DNA: TGTGCCAGCTCACCCCTACTAGCGGGAGGTCAAGAGACCCAGTACTTC
J gene: TRBJ2-5; V gene: TRBV27; clone size: .; D gene: .; CDR3 protein: CASSFLQGTQYF; CDR3 DNA: TGTGCCAGCAGTTTCTTACAGGGCACCCAGTACTTC
J gene: TRBJ1-2; V gene: TRBV6-5; clone size: .; D gene: .; CDR3 protein: CASSLQGSDYGYTF; CDR3 DNA: TGTGCCAGCTCCTTACAGGGTAGTGACTATGGCTACACCTTC
J gene: TRBJ2-1; V gene: TRBV29-1; clone size: .; D gene: TRBD2; CDR3 protein: CSVRSTSGVRRDEQFF; CDR3 DNA: TGCAGCGTTAGGTCTACTAGCGGGGTACGGAGAGATGAGCAGTTCTTC
J gene: TRBJ2-1; V gene: TRBV5-8; clone size: once; D gene: .; CDR3 protein: CASSAGTGINEQFF; CDR3 DNA: TGTGCCAGCTCGGCGGGGACGGGAATCAATGAGCAGTTCTTC
J gene: TRBJ2-7; V gene: TRBV6-5; clone size: .; D gene: .; CDR3 protein: CASTNSGQAYEQYF; CDR3 DNA: TGTGCCAGCACCAATTCGGGACAAGCCTACGAGCAGTACTTC
J gene: TRBJ2-3; V gene: TRBV29-1; clone size: .; D gene: TRBD2; CDR3 protein: CRASAGDYTDTQYF; CDR3 DNA: TGCAGGGCCTCTGCGGGAGACTACACAGATACGCAGTATTTT
J gene: TRBJ1-1; V gene: TRBV19; clone size: .; D gene: .; CDR3 protein: CASSRPKGQNTEAFF; CDR3 DNA: TGTGCCAGTAGTAGACCCAAGGGACAGAACACTGAAGCTTTCTTT
J gene: TRBJ2-3; V gene: TRBV11-3; clone size: .; D gene: TRBD1; CDR3 protein: CASSGEGTGSTDTQYF; CDR3 DNA: TGTGCCAGCAGCGGGGAGGGGACAGGGAGCACAGATACGCAGTATTTT
J gene: TRBJ2-2; V gene: TRBV9; clone size: .; D gene: TRBD2; CDR3 protein: CASSEGRGGELFF; CDR3 DNA: TGTGCCAGCAGCGAGGGGAGGGGCGGGGAGCTGTTTTTT
J gene: TRBJ2-3; V gene: TRBV4-1; clone size: .; D gene: .; CDR3 protein: CASSQARLLTRVGTDTQYF; CDR3 DNA: TGCGCCAGCAGCCAAGCTCGGTTGTTGACTAGAGTTGGCACAGATACGCAGTATTTT
J gene: TRBJ2-1; V gene: TRBV29-1; clone size: few; D gene: TRBD2; CDR3 protein: CSVDSGGHRNEQFF; CDR3 DNA: TGCAGCGTCGATAGCGGGGGGCATCGCAATGAGCAGTTCTTC
J gene: TRBJ1-3; V gene: TRBV2; clone size: .; D gene: .; CDR3 protein: CASSVLPRGSGNTIYF; CDR3 DNA: TGTGCCAGCAGTGTTCTCCCCAGGGGCTCTGGAAACACCATATATTTT
J gene: TRBJ2-7; V gene: TRBV15; clone size: .; D gene: .; CDR3 protein: CATSRAGRVSEQYF; CDR3 DNA: TGTGCCACCAGCAGAGCTGGCAGGGTGAGCGAGCAGTACTTC
J gene: TRBJ2-7; V gene: TRBV10-1; clone size: many; D gene: TRBD2; CDR3 protein: CASSPRTSGRYEQYF; CDR3 DNA: TGCGCCAGCTCCCCCCGGACTAGCGGGAGGTACGAGCAGTACTTC
J gene: TRBJ1-5; V gene: TRBV2; clone size: few; D gene: TRBD1; CDR3 protein: CASGRGQSNQPQHF; CDR3 DNA: TGTGCCAGCGGTAGGGGACAGAGCAATCAGCCCCAGCATTTT
J gene: TRBJ1-5; V gene: TRBV6-6; clone size: few; D gene: TRBD1; CDR3 protein: CASSWTGENQPQHF; CDR3 DNA: TGTGCCAGCAGTTGGACAGGGGAGAATCAGCCCCAGCATTTT
J gene: TRBJ1-3; V gene: TRBV5-4; clone size: .; D gene: .; CDR3 protein: CASSLKGAGNTIYF; CDR3 DNA: TGTGCCAGCAGCCTGAAGGGGGCTGGAAACACCATATATTTT
J gene: TRBJ1-1; V gene: TRBV9; clone size: .; D gene: TRBD1; CDR3 protein: CASSGETGGNTEAFF; CDR3 DNA: TGTGCCAGCAGCGGAGAGACAGGGGGGAACACTGAAGCTTTCTTT
J gene: TRBJ1-5; V gene: TRBV5-6; clone size: once; D gene: TRBD1; CDR3 protein: CASRLDRVDQPQHF; CDR3 DNA: TGTGCCAGCAGGTTGGACAGGGTTGATCAGCCCCAGCATTTT
J gene: TRBJ2-5; V gene: TRBV5-1; clone size: .; D gene: TRBD1; CDR3 protein: CASSLPQGAGETQYF; CDR3 DNA: TGCGCCAGCAGCTTACCACAGGGGGCTGGAGAGACCCAGTACTTC
J gene: TRBJ2-2; V gene: TRBV10-3; clone size: .; D gene: TRBD1; CDR3 protein: CAISQAGGSTGELFF; CDR3 DNA: TGTGCCATCAGCCAGGCAGGGGGAAGCACCGGGGAGCTGTTTTTT
J gene: TRBJ2-3; V gene: TRBV5-1; clone size: .; D gene: .; CDR3 protein: CASSFLTGQELTDTQYF; CDR3 DNA: TGCGCCAGCAGCTTTCTAACGGGACAAGAACTCACAGATACGCAGTATTTT
J gene: TRBJ1-3; V gene: TRBV7-9; clone size: .; D gene: .; CDR3 protein: CASSFQDSSGNTIYF; CDR3 DNA: TGTGCCAGCAGCTTTCAGGACAGCTCTGGAAACACCATATATTTT
J gene: TRBJ2-7; V gene: TRBV7-2; clone size: .; D gene: .; CDR3 protein: CASSYSPGTFLYEQYF; CDR3 DNA: TGTGCCAGCAGCTATTCACCCGGGACTTTCCTTTACGAGCAGTACTTC
J gene: TRBJ2-1; V gene: TRBV7-3; clone size: .; D gene: .; CDR3 protein: CASSPPGVTYNEQFF; CDR3 DNA: TGTGCCAGCAGCCCACCAGGGGTAACCTACAATGAGCAGTTCTTC
J gene: TRBJ2-1; V gene: TRBV2; clone size: .; D gene: .; CDR3 protein: CASTEGAGLNEQFF; CDR3 DNA: TGTGCCAGCACCGAAGGGGCGGGGCTTAATGAGCAGTTCTTC
J gene: TRBJ1-2; V gene: TRBV7-2; clone size: .; D gene: TRBD1; CDR3 protein: CASSSTGTGGDYGYTF; CDR3 DNA: TGTGCCAGCAGCAGCACCGGGACAGGGGGGGACTATGGCTACACCTTC
J gene: TRBJ1-2; V gene: TRBV4-3; clone size: .; D gene: .; CDR3 protein: CASSSQDLGAVGYTF; CDR3 DNA: TGCGCCAGCAGCTCCCAAGATCTGGGGGCAGTGGGCTACACCTTC
J gene: TRBJ2-5; V gene: TRBV18; clone size: .; D gene: TRBD1; CDR3 protein: CASSTQGRETQYF; CDR3 DNA: TGTGCCAGCTCAACACAGGGGCGAGAGACCCAGTACTTC
J gene: TRBJ1-5; V gene: TRBV19; clone size: once; D gene: .; CDR3 protein: CASNLGRRSSQPQHF; CDR3 DNA: TGTGCCAGTAATTTGGGGCGGAGATCAAGTCAGCCCCAGCATTTT
J gene: TRBJ1-6; V gene: TRBV10-3; clone size: .; D gene: .; CDR3 protein: CAISEAGDNSPLHF; CDR3 DNA: TGTGCCATCAGTGAAGCAGGGGATAATTCACCCCTCCACTTT
J gene: TRBJ2-7; V gene: TRBV6-5; clone size: .; D gene: .; CDR3 protein: CASGEDRSSYEQYF; CDR3 DNA: TGTGCCAGCGGTGAGGACAGAAGCTCCTACGAGCAGTACTTC
J gene: TRBJ1-2; V gene: TRBV6-6; clone size: .; D gene: TRBD1; CDR3 protein: CASTLGQLYGYTF; CDR3 DNA: TGTGCCAGCACCCTGGGACAGCTCTATGGCTACACCTTC
J gene: TRBJ1-5; V gene: TRBV6-1; clone size: .; D gene: .; CDR3 protein: CASSGQINQPQHF; CDR3 DNA: TGTGCCAGCAGTGGACAGATCAATCAGCCCCAGCATTTT
J gene: TRBJ2-5; V gene: TRBV5-1; clone size: .; D gene: .; CDR3 protein: CASSSNGRGETQYF; CDR3 DNA: TGCGCCAGCAGCTCCAACGGAAGAGGGGAGACCCAGTACTTC
J gene: TRBJ2-7; V gene: TRBV6-5; clone size: once; D gene: TRBD2; CDR3 protein: CASKKLAGGHEQYF; CDR3 DNA: TGTGCCAGCAAAAAGCTAGCGGGAGGTCACGAGCAGTACTTC
J gene: TRBJ2-1; V gene: TRBV27; clone size: .; D gene: .; CDR3 protein: CASSVSGSYNEQFF; CDR3 DNA: TGTGCCAGCAGTGTTAGCGGAAGCTACAATGAGCAGTTCTTC
J gene: TRBJ2-3; V gene: TRBV5-4; clone size: .; D gene: .; CDR3 protein: CASSLRGTDTQYF; CDR3 DNA: TGTGCCAGCAGCTTGCGGGGGACAGATACGCAGTATTTT
J gene: TRBJ1-2; V gene: TRBV5-1; clone size: .; D gene: .; CDR3 protein: CASSTGGGADGYTF; CDR3 DNA: TGCGCCAGCAGCACCGGGGGGGGCGCGGACGGCTACACCTTC
J gene: TRBJ2-7; V gene: TRBV19; clone size: .; D gene: .; CDR3 protein: CASSRGVSSYEQYF; CDR3 DNA: TGTGCCAGTAGTAGGGGAGTGAGCTCCTACGAGCAGTACTTC
J gene: TRBJ2-1; V gene: TRBV6-6; clone size: .; D gene: TRBD1; CDR3 protein: CASSYAPGQYNEQFF; CDR3 DNA: TGTGCCAGCAGTTACGCACCGGGACAGTACAATGAGCAGTTCTTC
J gene: TRBJ1-3; V gene: TRBV25-1; clone size: few; D gene: .; CDR3 protein: CASSPSIGNTIYF; CDR3 DNA: TGTGCCAGCAGTCCCAGTATAGGAAACACCATATATTTT
J gene: TRBJ1-2; V gene: TRBV7-3; clone size: once; D gene: TRBD1; CDR3 protein: CASSPGQGAYGYTF; CDR3 DNA: TGTGCCAGCAGCCCAGGACAGGGAGCTTATGGCTACACCTTC
J gene: TRBJ2-1; V gene: TRBV28; clone size: .; D gene: TRBD2; CDR3 protein: CASSPSGSVDEQFF; CDR3 DNA: TGTGCCAGCAGTCCGAGCGGGAGTGTCGATGAGCAGTTCTTC
J gene: TRBJ1-6; V gene: TRBV4-1; clone size: .; D gene: .; CDR3 protein: CASSQGTRVYNSPLHF; CDR3 DNA: TGCGCCAGCAGCCAAGGTACCAGGGTTTATAATTCACCCCTCCACTTT
J gene: TRBJ2-7; V gene: TRBV7-6; clone size: once; D gene: TRBD2; CDR3 protein: CASSPEGTSGSYEQYF; CDR3 DNA: TGTGCCAGCAGCCCAGAGGGGACTAGCGGGAGTTACGAGCAGTACTTC
J gene: TRBJ1-5; V gene: TRBV4-2; clone size: .; D gene: .; CDR3 protein: CASSQRHESNQPQHF; CDR3 DNA: TGTGCCAGCAGCCAGCGACATGAAAGCAATCAGCCCCAGCATTTT
J gene: TRBJ1-3; V gene: TRBV11-2; clone size: .; D gene: TRBD1; CDR3 protein: CASSLDRRTGRGNTIYF; CDR3 DNA: TGTGCCAGCAGCTTAGATCGTAGGACAGGGCGTGGAAACACCATATATTTT
J gene: TRBJ1-1; V gene: TRBV30; clone size: .; D gene: .; CDR3 protein: CAWSATGGGVAEAFF; CDR3 DNA: TGTGCCTGGAGTGCCACGGGGGGCGGGGTGGCTGAAGCTTTCTTT
J gene: TRBJ1-1; V gene: TRBV6-5; clone size: .; D gene: TRBD1; CDR3 protein: CASRSRDRDPEAFF; CDR3 DNA: TGTGCCAGCCGTTCCCGGGACAGGGACCCTGAAGCTTTCTTT